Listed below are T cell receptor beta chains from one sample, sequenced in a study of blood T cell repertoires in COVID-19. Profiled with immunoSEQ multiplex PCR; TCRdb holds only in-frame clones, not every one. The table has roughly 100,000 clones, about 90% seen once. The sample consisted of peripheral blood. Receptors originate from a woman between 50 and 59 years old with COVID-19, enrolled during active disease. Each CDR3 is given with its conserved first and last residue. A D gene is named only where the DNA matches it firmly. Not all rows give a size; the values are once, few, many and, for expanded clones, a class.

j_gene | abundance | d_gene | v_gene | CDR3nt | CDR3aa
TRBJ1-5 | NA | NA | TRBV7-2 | TGTGCCAGCAGCTCCAATCGGAATCAGCCCCAGCATTTT | CASSSNRNQPQHF
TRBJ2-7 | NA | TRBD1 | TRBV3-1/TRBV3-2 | TGTGCCAGCAGCCCTCCGACAGGGCCGCAGGAGCAGTACTTC | CASSPPTGPQEQYF
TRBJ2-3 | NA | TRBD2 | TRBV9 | TGTGCCAGCAGCGTTGGGACTAGCGGGACAGATACGCAGTATTTT | CASSVGTSGTDTQYF
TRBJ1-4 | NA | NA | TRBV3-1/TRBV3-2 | TGTGCCAGCAGCCAAGTGGGCGGGGCAACTAATGAAAAACTGTTTTTT | CASSQVGGATNEKLFF
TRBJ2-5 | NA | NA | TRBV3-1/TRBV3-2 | TGTGCCAGCAGCCAAAGGGGGGCGGGGGAAGAGACCCAGTACTTC | CASSQRGAGEETQYF
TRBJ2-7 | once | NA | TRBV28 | TGTGCCAGTACCCCGGGTACCGACGAGCAGTACTTC | CASTPGTDEQYF
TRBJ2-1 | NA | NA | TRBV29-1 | TGCAGCGTTGAAGTTCTTGAGTATGAGCAGTTCTTC | CSVEVLEYEQFF
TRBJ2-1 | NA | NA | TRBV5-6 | TGTGCCAGCAGCTTTGGGGACACCAGTGAGCAGTTCTTC | CASSFGDTSEQFF
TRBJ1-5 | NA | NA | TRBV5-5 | TGTGCCAGCAGCTTGGCCGGGTTGGGCAATCAGCCCCAGCATTTT | CASSLAGLGNQPQHF
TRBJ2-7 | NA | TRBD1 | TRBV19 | TGTGCCAGTAGTACGGTACAGGGGGCTTACGAGCAGTACTTC | CASSTVQGAYEQYF
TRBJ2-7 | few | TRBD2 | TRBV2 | TGTGCCAGCAGTGAAGAGAAGGGAGGGCCGTGGGAGCAGTACTTC | CASSEEKGGPWEQYF
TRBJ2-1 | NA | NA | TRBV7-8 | TGTGCCAGCAGGATGCCCAGTGTGGGGAGGCCGTTCTTC | CASRMPSVGRPFF
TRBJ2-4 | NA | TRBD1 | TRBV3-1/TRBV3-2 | TGTGCCAGCAGCTTCGAGGGGGCGACCAAAAACATTCAGTACTTC | CASSFEGATKNIQYF
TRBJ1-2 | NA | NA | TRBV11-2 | TGTGCCAGCAGCTTAGTACAGGGATCTAACTATGGCTACACCTTC | CASSLVQGSNYGYTF
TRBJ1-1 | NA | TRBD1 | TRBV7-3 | TGTGCCAGCAGCCCTCGGGACAGGGATCGGGGCACTGAAGCTTTCTTT | CASSPRDRDRGTEAFF
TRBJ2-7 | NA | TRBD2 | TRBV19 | TGTGCCAGTAGTAGGGGGACTAGCCTTTACCCCTACGAGCAGTACTTC | CASSRGTSLYPYEQYF
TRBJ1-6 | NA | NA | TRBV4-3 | TGCGCCAGCAGCCAAGTCGGACAGCCGTACTCACCCCTCCACTTT | CASSQVGQPYSPLHF
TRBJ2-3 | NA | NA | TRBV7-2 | TGTGCCAGCAGCTTTAGAACTACGGGGGTTACAGATACGCAGTATTTT | CASSFRTTGVTDTQYF
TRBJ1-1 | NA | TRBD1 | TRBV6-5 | TGTGCCAGCAGAGATGGACAGGGAGCTTTCTTT | CASRDGQGAFF
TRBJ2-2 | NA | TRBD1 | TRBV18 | TGTGCCAGCTCACCACTCTTGGACAGGGGTCCGTCCGGGGAGCTGTTTTTT | CASSPLLDRGPSGELFF
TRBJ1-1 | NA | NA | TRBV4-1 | TGCGCCAGCAAGGGGGGGACTGAAGCTTTCTTT | CASKGGTEAFF
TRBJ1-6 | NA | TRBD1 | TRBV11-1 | TGTGCCAGCAGCTTAGGACAGGGATATCGGTCACCCCTCCACTTT | CASSLGQGYRSPLHF
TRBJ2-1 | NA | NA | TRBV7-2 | TGTGCCAGCAGCACCCAGGTGGAGGCCTACAATGAGCAGTTCTTC | CASSTQVEAYNEQFF
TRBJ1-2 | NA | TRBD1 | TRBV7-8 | TGTGCCAGCAGCTCCGGAGGACAGGCGAGCTATGGCTACACCTTC | CASSSGGQASYGYTF
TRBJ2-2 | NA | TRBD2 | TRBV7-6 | TGTGCCAGCAGCTTAAGGGGCGGGGGTAACACCGGGGAGCTGTTTTTT | CASSLRGGGNTGELFF
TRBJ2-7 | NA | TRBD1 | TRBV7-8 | TGTGCCAGCAGCTCCGGGACAGACTACGAGCAGTACTTC | CASSSGTDYEQYF
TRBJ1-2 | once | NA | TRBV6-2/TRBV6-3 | TGTGCCAGCAGTTACTCCCTGGCCCCCGGCGGTGGCTACACCTTC | CASSYSLAPGGGYTF
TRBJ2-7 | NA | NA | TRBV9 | TGTGCCAGCAGCGTAAGGTCTGGAGTATACTACGAGCAGTACTTC | CASSVRSGVYYEQYF
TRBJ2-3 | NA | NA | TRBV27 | TGTGCCAGCAGTTTTGGGGGCCGCACAGATACGCAGTATTTT | CASSFGGRTDTQYF
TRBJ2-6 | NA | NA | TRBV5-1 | TGCGCCAGCAGCTACAGCTCTGGGGCCAACGTCCTGACTTTC | CASSYSSGANVLTF
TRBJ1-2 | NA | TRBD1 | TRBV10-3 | TGTGCCATCAGAAACGGACAGGGTAACTATGGCTACACCTTC | CAIRNGQGNYGYTF
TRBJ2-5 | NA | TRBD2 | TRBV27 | TGTGCCAGCAGTAGCATTACTAGCGGAGAGACCCAGTACTTC | CASSSITSGETQYF
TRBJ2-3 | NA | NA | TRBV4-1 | TGCGCCAGCAGCCAAGTAGTAGGCGGGGTGAACACAGATACGCAGTATTTT | CASSQVVGGVNTDTQYF
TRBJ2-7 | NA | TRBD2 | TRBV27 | TGTGCCAGCAGTTCACTAGCGGGGGGGCTTTACTCCTACGAGCAGTACTTC | CASSSLAGGLYSYEQYF
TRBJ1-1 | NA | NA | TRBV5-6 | TGTGCCAGCAGCTTGTATTCCAGGGCCGCTGAAGCTTTCTTT | CASSLYSRAAEAFF
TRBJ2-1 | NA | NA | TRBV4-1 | TGCGCCAGCAGCCAAGAAAGTACAGAATCCTACAATGAGCAGTTCTTC | CASSQESTESYNEQFF
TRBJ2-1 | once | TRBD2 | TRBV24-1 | TGTGCCACTAGCGGGGGATCCTACAATGAGCAGTTCTTC | CATSGGSYNEQFF
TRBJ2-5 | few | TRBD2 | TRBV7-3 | TGTGCCAGCAGCGCGACTAGCTTGGAGACCCAGTACTTC | CASSATSLETQYF
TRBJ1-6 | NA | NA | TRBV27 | TGTGCCAGCAGTTTTGGGGCCTTGGGTAATTCACCCCTCCACTTT | CASSFGALGNSPLHF
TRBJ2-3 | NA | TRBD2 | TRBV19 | TGTGCCAGTAGTTGGGTAGCGGGGAGCACAGATACGCAGTATTTT | CASSWVAGSTDTQYF
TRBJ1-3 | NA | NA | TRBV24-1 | TGTGCCACCTTTTTAGGAGGTTTCTCTGGAAACACCATATATTTT | CATFLGGFSGNTIYF
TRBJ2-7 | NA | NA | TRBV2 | TGTGCCAGCACCACCCCTCTGACCGGGGAGCAGTACTTC | CASTTPLTGEQYF
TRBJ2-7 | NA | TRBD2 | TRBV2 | TGTGCCAGCAAAGCTAGCGGGGGCTCCTACGAGCAGTACTTC | CASKASGGSYEQYF
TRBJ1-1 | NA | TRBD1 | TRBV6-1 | TGTGCCAGCAGTGATCAGGGGGCTAGGACTGAAGCTTTCTTT | CASSDQGARTEAFF